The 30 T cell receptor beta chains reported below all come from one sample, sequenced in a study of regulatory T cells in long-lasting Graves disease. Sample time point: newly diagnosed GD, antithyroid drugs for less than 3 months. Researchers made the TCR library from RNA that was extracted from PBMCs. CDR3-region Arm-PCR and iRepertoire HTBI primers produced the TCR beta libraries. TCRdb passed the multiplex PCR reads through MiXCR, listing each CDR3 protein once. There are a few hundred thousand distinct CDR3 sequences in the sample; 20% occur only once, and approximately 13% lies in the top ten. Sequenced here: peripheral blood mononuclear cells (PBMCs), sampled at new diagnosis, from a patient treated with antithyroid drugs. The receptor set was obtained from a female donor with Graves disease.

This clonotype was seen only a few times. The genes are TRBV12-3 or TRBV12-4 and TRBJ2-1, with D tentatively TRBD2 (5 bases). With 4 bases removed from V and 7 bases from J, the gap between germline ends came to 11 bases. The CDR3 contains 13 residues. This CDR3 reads CASSSLRGNEQFF. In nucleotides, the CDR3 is TGTGCCAGCAGTTCCCTCCGGGGAAATGAGCAGTTCTTC.

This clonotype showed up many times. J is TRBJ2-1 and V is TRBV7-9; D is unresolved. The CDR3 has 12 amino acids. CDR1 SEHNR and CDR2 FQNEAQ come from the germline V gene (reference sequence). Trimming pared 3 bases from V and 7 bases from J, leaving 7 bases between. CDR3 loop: CASSFNGNEQFF. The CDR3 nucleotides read TGTGCCAGCAGCTTTAATGGGAATGAGCAGTTCTTC.

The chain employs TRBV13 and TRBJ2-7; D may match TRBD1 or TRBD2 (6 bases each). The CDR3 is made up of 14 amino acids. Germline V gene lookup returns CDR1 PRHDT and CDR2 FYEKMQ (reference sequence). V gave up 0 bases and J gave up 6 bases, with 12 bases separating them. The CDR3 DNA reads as TGTGCCAGCAGCTTAGGAGGGGGGCAGGGCGAGCAGTACTTC. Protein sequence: CASSLGGGQGEQYF.

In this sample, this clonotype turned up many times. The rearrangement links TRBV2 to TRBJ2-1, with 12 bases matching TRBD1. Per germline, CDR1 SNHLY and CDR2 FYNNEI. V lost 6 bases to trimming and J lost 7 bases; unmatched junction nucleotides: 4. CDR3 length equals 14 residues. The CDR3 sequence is CASRGTGGRNEQFF. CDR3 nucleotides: TGTGCCAGCAGGGGGACAGGGGGCAGGAATGAGCAGTTCTTC.

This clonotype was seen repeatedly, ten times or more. The CDR3 loop reads CASSYSDNTEAFF. In DNA form, the CDR3 reads TGTGCCAGCAGTTACTCCGATAACACTGAAGCTTTCTTT. The rearrangement joins TRBV6-2 or TRBV6-3 to TRBJ1-1; unclear D gene. Germline-derived CDR1 and CDR2 are MNHEY and SVGEGT. The ends were cut back, 0 bases at V and 2 bases at J, with 4 bases in the middle. CDR3 length equals 13 residues.

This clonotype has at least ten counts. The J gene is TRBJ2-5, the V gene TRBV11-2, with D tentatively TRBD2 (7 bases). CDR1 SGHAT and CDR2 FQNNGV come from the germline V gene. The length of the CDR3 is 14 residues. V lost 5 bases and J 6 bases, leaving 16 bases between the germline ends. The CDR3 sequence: CASSPRSGGQTQYF. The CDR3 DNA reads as TGTGCCAGCAGCCCTAGATCCGGGGGGCAGACCCAGTACTTC.

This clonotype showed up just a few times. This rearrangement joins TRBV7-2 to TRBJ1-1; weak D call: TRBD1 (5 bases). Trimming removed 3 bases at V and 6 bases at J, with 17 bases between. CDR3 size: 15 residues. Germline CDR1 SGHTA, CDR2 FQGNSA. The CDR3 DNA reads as TGTGCCAGCAGCTTCCGGGACCCCGAGGAGGCTGAAGCTTTCTTT. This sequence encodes CASSFRDPEEAEAFF.

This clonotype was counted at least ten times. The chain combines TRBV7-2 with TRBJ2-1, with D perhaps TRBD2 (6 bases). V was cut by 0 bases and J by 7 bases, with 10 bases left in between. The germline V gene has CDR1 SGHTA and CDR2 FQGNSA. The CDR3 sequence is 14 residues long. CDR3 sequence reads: CASSLAVTSNEQFF. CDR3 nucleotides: TGTGCCAGCAGCTTAGCCGTGACTAGTAATGAGCAGTTCTTC.

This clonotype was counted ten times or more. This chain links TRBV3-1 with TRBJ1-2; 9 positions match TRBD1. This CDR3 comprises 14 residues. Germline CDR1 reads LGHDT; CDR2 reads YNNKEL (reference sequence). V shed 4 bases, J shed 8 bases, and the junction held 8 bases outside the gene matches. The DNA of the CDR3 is TGTGCCAGCAGCCCCGAGGACAGGGGATCCGGCTACACCTTC. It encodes CASSPEDRGSGYTF.

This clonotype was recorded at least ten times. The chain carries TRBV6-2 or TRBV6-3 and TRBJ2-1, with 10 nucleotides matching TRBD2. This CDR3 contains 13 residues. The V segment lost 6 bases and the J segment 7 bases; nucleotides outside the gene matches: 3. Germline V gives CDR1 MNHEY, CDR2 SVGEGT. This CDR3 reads CASRASGSNEQFF. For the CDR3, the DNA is TGTGCCAGCAGGGCTAGCGGGAGTAATGAGCAGTTCTTC.

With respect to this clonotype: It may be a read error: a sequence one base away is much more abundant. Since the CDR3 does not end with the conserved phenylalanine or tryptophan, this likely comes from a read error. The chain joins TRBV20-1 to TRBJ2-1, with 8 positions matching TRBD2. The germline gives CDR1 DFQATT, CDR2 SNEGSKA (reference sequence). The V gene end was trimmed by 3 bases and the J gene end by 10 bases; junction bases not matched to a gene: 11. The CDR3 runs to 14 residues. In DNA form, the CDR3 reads TGCAGTGCTAGTTCACGGGAGGGATATCCCGAGCAGTTCTCC. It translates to CSASSREGYPEQFS.

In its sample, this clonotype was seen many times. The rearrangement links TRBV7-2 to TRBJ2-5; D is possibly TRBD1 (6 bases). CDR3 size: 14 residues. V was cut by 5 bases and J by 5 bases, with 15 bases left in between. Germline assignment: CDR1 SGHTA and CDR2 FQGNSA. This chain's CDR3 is CASSPGVGRETQYF. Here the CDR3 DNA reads TGTGCCAGCAGCCCAGGGGTGGGACGTGAGACCCAGTACTTC.

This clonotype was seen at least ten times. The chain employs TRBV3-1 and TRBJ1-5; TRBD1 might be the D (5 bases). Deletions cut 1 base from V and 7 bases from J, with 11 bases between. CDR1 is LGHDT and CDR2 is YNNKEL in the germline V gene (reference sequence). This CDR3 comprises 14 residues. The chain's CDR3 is CASSQARGGQPQHF. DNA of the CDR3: TGTGCCAGCAGCCAAGCACGTGGGGGACAGCCCCAGCATTTT.

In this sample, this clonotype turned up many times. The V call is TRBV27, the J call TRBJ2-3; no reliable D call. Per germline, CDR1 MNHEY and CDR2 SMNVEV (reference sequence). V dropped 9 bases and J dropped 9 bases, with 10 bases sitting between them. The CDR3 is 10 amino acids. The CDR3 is CARLATTQYF. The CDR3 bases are TGTGCCAGACTGGCCACGACGCAGTATTTT.

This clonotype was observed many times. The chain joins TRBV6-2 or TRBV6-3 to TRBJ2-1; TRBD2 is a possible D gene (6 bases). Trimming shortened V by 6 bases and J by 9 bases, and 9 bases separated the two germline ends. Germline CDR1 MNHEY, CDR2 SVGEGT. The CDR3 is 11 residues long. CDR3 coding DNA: TGTGCCAGCAGCCCGCGGGGTGAGCAGTTCTTC. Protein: CASSPRGEQFF.

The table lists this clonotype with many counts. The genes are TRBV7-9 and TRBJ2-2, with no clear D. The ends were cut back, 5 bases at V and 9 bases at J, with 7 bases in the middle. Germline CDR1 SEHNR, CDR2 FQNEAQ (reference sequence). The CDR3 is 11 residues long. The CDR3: CASSPSWELFF. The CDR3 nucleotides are TGTGCCAGCAGCCCTTCTTGGGAGCTGTTTTTT.

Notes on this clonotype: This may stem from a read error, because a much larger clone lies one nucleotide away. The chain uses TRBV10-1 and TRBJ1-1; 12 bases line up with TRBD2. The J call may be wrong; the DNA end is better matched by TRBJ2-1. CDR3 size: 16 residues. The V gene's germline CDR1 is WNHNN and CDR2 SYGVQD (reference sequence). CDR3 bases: TGCGCCAGCAGTGAACAGACTAGCGGGGGATACAGTGAGCAGTTCTTC. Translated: CASSEQTSGGYSEQFF.

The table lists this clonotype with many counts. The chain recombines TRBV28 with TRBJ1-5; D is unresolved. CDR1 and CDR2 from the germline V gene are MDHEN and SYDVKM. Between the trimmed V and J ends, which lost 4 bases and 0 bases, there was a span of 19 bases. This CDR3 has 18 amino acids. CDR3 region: CASSSGRATANSNQPQHF. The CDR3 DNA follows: TGTGCCAGCAGTTCGGGGAGGGCCACTGCAAATAGCAATCAGCCCCAGCATTTT.

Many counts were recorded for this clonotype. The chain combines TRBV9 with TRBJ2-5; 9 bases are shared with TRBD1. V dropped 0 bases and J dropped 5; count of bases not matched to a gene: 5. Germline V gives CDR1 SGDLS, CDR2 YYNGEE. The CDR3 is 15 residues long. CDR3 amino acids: CASSVEGQGRETQYF. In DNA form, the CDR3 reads TGTGCCAGCAGCGTAGAGGGACAGGGCAGGGAGACCCAGTACTTC.

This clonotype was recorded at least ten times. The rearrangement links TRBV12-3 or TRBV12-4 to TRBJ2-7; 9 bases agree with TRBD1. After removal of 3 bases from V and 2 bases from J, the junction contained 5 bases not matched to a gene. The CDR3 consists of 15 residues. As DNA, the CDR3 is TGTGCCAGCAGTTTCGCCGGGACAGGGACCTACGAGCAGTACTTC. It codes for CASSFAGTGTYEQYF.

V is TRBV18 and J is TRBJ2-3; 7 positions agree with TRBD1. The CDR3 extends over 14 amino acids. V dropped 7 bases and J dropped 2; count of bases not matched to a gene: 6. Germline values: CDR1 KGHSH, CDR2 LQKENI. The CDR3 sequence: CASFRDRYTDTQYF. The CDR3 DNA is TGTGCCAGCTTCCGGGACAGATACACAGATACGCAGTATTTT.

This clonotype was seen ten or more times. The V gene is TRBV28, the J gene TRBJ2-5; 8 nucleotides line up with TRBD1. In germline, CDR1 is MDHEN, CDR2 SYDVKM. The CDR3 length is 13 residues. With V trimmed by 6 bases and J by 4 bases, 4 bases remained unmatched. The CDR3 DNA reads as TGTGCCAGCAGCGGACAGGGAGTAGAGACCCAGTACTTC. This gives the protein CASSGQGVETQYF. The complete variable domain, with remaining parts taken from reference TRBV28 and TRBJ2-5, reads DVKVTQSSRYLVKRTGEKVFLECVQDMDHENMFWYRQDPGLGLRLIYFSYDVKMKEKGDIPEGYSVSREKKERFSLILESASTNQTSMYLCASSGQGVETQYFGPGTRLLVL.

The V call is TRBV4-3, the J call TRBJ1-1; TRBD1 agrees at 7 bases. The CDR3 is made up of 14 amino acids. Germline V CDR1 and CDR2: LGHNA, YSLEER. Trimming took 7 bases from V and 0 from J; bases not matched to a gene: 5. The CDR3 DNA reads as TGCGCCAGCATCTTGGGACAGATGAACACTGAAGCTTTCTTT. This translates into CASILGQMNTEAFF.

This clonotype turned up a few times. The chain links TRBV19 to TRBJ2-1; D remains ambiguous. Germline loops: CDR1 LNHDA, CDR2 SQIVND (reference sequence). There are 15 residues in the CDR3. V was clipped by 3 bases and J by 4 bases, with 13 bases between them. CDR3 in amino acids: CASSIFTAEYNEQFF. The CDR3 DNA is TGTGCCAGTAGTATTTTTACAGCCGAGTACAATGAGCAGTTCTTC.

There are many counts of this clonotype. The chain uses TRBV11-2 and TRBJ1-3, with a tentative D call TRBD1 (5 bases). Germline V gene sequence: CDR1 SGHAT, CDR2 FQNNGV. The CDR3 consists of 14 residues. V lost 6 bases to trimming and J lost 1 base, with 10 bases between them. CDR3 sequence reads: CASRMTVSGNTIYF. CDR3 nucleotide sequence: TGTGCCAGCAGAATGACAGTTTCTGGAAACACCATATATTTT. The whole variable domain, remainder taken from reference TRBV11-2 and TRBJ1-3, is EAGVAQSPRYKIIEKRQSVAFWCNPISGHATLYWYQQILGQGPKLLIQFQNNGVVDDSQLPKDRFSAERLKGVDSTLKIQPAKLEDSAVYLCASRMTVSGNTIYFGEGSWLTVV.

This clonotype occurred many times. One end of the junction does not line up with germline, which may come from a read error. The CDR3 sequence is CASSQVNLISYNEQFF. The DNA of the CDR3 is TGCGCCAGCAGCCAAGTCAACCTGATTTCCTACAATGAGCAGTTCTTC. The J gene is TRBJ2-1, the V gene TRBV7-2; D unclear. The length of the CDR3 is 16 residues. Germline CDR1 and CDR2: SGHTA and FQGNSA.

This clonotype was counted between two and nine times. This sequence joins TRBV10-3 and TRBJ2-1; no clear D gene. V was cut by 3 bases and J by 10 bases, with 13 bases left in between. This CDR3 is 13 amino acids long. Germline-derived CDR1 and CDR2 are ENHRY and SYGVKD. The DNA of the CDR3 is TGTGCCATCAGTGACTTGTGGCTTGGGGAGCAGTTCTTC. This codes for CAISDLWLGEQFF.

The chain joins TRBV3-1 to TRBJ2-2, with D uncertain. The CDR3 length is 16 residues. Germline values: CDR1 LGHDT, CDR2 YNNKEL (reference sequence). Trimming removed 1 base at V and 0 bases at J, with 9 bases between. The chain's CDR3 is CASSQGNYPNTGELFF. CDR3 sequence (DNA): TGTGCCAGCAGCCAAGGGAACTACCCGAACACCGGGGAGCTGTTTTTT.

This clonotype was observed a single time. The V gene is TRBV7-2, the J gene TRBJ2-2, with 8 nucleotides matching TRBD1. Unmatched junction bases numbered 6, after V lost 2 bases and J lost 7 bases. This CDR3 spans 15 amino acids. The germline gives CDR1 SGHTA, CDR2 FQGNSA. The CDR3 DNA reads TGTGCCAGCAGCTTATCCCAGGGGGCTGGCGGGGAGCTGTTTTTT. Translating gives CASSLSQGAGGELFF.

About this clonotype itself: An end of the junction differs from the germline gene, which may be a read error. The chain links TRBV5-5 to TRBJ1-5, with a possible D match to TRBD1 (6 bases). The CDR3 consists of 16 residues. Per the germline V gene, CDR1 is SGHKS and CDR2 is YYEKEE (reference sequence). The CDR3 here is CASSLGDTGPNQPQHF. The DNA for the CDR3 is TGCGCCAGCAGCTTGGGGGACACAGGGCCCAATCAGCCCCAGCATTTT. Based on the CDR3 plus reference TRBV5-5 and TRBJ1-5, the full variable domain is DAGVTQSPTHLIKTRGQQVTLRCSPISGHKSVSWYQQVLGQGPQFIFQYYEKEERGRGNFPDRFSARQFPNYSSELNVNALLLGDSALYLCASSLGDTGPNQPQHFGDGTRLSIL.